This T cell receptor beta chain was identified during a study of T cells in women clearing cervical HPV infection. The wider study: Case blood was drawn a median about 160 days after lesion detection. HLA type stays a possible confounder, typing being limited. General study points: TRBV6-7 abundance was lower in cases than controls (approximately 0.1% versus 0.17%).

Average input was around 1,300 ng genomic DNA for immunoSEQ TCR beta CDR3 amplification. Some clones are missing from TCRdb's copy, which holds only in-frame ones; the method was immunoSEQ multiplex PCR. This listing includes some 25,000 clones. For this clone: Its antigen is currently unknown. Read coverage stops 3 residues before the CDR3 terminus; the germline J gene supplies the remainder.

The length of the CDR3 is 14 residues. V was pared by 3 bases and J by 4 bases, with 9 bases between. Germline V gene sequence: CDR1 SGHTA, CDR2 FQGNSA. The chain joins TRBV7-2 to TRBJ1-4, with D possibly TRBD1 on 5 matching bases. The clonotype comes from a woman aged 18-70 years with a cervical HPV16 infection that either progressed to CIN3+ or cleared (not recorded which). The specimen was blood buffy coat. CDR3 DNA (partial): TGTGCCAGCAGCTTTAGGGGCAGTAATGAAAAA. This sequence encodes CASSFRGSNEK. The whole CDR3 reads CASSFRGSNEKLFF.